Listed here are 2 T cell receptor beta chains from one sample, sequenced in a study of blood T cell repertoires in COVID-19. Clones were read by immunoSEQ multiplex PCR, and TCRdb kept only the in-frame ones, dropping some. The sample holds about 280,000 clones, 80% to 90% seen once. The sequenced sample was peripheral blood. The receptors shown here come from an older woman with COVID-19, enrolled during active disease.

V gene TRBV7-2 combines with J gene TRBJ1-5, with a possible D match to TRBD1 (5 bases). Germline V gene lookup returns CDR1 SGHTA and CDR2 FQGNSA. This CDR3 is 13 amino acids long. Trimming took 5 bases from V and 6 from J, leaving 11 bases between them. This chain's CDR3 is CASSGTGRQPQHF. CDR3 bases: TGTGCCAGCAGCGGTACAGGCCGTCAGCCCCAGCATTTT.

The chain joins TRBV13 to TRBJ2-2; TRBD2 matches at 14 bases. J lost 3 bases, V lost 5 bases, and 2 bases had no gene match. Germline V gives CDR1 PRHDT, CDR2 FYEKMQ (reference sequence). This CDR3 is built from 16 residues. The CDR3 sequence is CASSGGLAGDTGELFF. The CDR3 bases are TGTGCCAGCAGCGGGGGACTAGCGGGGGACACCGGGGAGCTGTTTTTT.